This T cell receptor beta chain was recovered during a study of human T cells and chemical hapten exposure. In TCRdb, the RACE reads were re-called with MiXCR into one record per CDR3 protein. Of 150,000 or so distinct CDR3 sequences detected, about 14% appear once; the ten largest clones hold around 1.7%. The study's findings and limits: Expanded TCRs were compared with controls, and the expanded TCRs formed significantly more large CDR3 similarity clusters. TCRs above 1 in 1000 frequency stayed constant with DPC sensitization.

This clonotype was detected a few times. Its antigen is still unknown. As to time point: patch test 1, 2 weeks after DPC sensitization. Treatment meaning: therapeutic diphenylcyclopropenone sensitization with weekly scalp DPC. The material was whole blood, obtained in connection with sensitization to the hapten diphenylcyclopropenone (DPC). The clonotype originates from a woman in her twenties or thirties with alopecia areata. Some clones in this sample may be carry-over from other donors' samples.

The CDR3: CASSYLGSPYEQYF. Here the CDR3 DNA reads TGTGCCAGCAGTTACTTGGGTTCCCCTTACGAGCAGTACTTC. This chain uses TRBV6-6 with TRBJ2-7, with D unresolved. This CDR3 region has 14 residues. Germline CDR1 MNHNY, CDR2 SVGAGI (reference sequence). Trimming left V 1 base short and J 4 bases short, with 11 bases between.